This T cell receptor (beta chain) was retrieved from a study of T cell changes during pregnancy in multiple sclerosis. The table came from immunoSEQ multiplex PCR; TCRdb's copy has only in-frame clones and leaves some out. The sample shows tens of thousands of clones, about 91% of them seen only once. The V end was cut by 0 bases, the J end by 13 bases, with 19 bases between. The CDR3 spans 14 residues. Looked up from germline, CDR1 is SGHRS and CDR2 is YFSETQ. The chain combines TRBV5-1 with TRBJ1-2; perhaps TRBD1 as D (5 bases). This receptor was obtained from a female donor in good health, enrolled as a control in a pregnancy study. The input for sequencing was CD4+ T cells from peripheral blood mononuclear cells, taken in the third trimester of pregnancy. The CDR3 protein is CASSLESQGGRCTF. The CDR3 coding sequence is TGCGCCAGCAGCTTGGAGAGCCAGGGTGGTAGGTGCACCTTC.